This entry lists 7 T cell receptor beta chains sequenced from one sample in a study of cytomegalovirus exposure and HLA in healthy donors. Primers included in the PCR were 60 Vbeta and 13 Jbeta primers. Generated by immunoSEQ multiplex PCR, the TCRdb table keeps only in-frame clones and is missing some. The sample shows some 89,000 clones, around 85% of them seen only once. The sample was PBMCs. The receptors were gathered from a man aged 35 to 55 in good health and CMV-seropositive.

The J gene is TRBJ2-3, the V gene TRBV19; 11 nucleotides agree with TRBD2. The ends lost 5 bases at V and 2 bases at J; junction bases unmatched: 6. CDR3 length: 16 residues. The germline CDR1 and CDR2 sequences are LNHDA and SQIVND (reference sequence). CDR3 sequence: CASSLRLAGTTDTQYF. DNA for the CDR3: TGTGCCAGTAGTCTCAGACTAGCGGGGACCACAGATACGCAGTATTTT.

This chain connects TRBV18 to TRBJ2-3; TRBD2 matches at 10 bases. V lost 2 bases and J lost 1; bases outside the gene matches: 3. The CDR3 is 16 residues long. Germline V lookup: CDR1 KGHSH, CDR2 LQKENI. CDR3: CASSPSSGGGTDTQYF. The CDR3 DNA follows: TGTGCCAGCTCACCATCCAGCGGGGGGGGCACAGATACGCAGTATTTT.

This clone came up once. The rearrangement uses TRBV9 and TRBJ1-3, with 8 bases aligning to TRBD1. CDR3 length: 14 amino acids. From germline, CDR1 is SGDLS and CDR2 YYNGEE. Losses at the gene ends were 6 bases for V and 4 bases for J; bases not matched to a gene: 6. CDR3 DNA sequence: TGTGCCAGCAACCGGGACAGGTCCGGAAACACCATATATTTT. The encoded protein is CASNRDRSGNTIYF.

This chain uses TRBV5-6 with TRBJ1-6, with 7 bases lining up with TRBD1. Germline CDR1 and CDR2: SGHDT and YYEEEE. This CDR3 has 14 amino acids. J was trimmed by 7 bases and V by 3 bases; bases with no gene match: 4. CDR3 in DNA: TGTGCCAGCAGCTACGGGACAGCCAATTCACCCCTCCACTTT. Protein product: CASSYGTANSPLHF.

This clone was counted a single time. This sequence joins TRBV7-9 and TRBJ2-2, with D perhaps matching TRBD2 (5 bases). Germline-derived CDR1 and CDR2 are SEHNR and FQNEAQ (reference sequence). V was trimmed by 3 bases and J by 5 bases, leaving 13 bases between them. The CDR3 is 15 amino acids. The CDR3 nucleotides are TGTGCCAGCAGCTTTGGACTCGCGTCGACCGGGGAGCTGTTTTTT. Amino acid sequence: CASSFGLASTGELFF.

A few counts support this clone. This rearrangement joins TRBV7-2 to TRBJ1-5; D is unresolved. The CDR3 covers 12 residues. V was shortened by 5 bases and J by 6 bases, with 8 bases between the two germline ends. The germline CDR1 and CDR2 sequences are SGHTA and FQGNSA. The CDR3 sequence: CASSLGSQPQHF. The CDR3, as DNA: TGTGCCAGCAGCCTAGGCAGTCAGCCCCAGCATTTT.

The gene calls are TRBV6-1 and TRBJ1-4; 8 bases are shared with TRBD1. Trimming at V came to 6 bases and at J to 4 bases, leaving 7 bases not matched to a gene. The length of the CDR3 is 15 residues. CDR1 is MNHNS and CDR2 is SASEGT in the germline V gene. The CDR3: CASRPRTGSNEKLFF. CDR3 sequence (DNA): TGTGCCAGCAGGCCTCGGACAGGGAGTAATGAAAAACTGTTTTTT.